These T cell receptor beta chains were read from a single sample in a study of identical twins. One entry per CDR3 protein results from TCRdb running MiXCR on the 5' RACE reads. Here the sample spans 430,000 or so distinct CDR3 sequences, roughly 26% being singletons. These data also featured in a second study, about T cells expressing NK-cell markers.

Sequenced sample: CD4+ T cells sorted from blood. The source of these receptors is a woman aged 18 to 35 in good health. The CDR3 runs from the conserved cysteine through the conserved F or W. A D gene is named only where the DNA matches it firmly. Expanded clones get a size class; other rows say once, few or many, or leave the size out.

J gene	V gene	D gene	clone size	CDR3 protein	CDR3 DNA
TRBJ2-2	TRBV6-4	-	-	CASSATETGELFF	TGTGCCAGCAGCGCGACGGAAACCGGGGAGCTGTTTTTT
TRBJ2-1	TRBV7-9	TRBD2	few	CASSLVGSAGERNEQFF	TGTGCCAGCAGCTTAGTTGGTTCGGCGGGAGAACGTAATGAGCAGTTCTTC
TRBJ2-1	TRBV3-1	TRBD2	many	CASSQAPLAGGPNEQFF	TGTGCCAGCAGCCAAGCACCGCTAGCGGGGGGTCCCAATGAGCAGTTCTTC
TRBJ2-5	TRBV27	-	-	CASSFSRGAETQYF	TGTGCCAGCAGTTTCTCAAGGGGCGCAGAGACCCAGTACTTC
TRBJ1-2	TRBV12-3/TRBV12-4	-	few	CASSLLLAGYTF	TGTGCCAGCAGTTTACTGCTAGCAGGCTACACCTTC
TRBJ2-7	TRBV11-1	TRBD2	-	CASSLWGGGQSLSYEQYF	TGTGCCAGCAGCTTGTGGGGCGGGGGGCAAAGCCTCTCCTACGAGCAGTACTTC
TRBJ2-3	TRBV20-1	-	-	CSAPPLEDTQYF	TGCAGTGCCCCTCCCTTAGAAGATACGCAGTATTTT
TRBJ2-7	TRBV20-1	-	few	CSASGGGHEQYF	TGCAGTGCTAGCGGGGGCGGCCACGAGCAGTACTTC
TRBJ2-3	TRBV20-1	-	-	CSALSSAGITDTQYF	TGCAGTGCGCTGAGCTCGGCGGGAATCACAGATACGCAGTATTTT
TRBJ2-1	TRBV20-1	-	-	CSARSVLTSYYNEQFF	TGCAGTGCTAGATCAGTTTTAACCTCGTACTACAATGAGCAGTTCTTC
TRBJ2-3	TRBV15	-	-	CATSRGLLPSTDTQYF	TGTGCCACCAGCAGGGGACTTCTGCCTAGCACAGATACGCAGTATTTT
TRBJ2-2	TRBV9	-	-	CASSVAINTGELFF	TGTGCCAGCAGCGTAGCGATTAACACCGGGGAGCTGTTTTTT
TRBJ2-7	TRBV5-1	-	few	CASSPGASNRREQYF	TGCGCCAGCAGCCCCGGGGCTAGCAACAGACGAGAGCAGTACTTC
TRBJ2-1	TRBV6-1	TRBD2	-	CVLSGLAGGNEQFF	TGTGTTCTCAGCGGGCTAGCGGGGGGCAATGAGCAGTTCTTC
TRBJ1-1	TRBV7-2	-	many	CASSLEMNTEAFF	TGTGCCAGCAGCTTAGAGATGAACACTGAAGCTTTCTTT
TRBJ2-3	TRBV5-1	-	-	CASSDPTINTDTQYF	TGCGCCAGCAGCGACCCTACTATAAACACAGATACGCAGTATTTT
TRBJ1-2	TRBV7-9	TRBD1	few	CAGTGQGGSYGYTF	TGTGCCGGAACGGGACAGGGGGGTTCCTATGGCTACACCTTC
TRBJ2-5	TRBV7-2	TRBD2	few	CASSLGLAGAGQETQYF	TGTGCCAGCAGCTTGGGACTAGCGGGAGCGGGCCAAGAGACCCAGTACTTC
TRBJ1-1	TRBV12-3/TRBV12-4	TRBD1	-	CASSLRGGLTEAFF	TGTGCCAGCAGCCTCAGGGGGGGCTTGACTGAAGCTTTCTTT
TRBJ2-1	TRBV5-5	-	few	CASSLQASSYNEQFF	TGTGCCAGCAGCTTACAGGCAAGCTCCTACAATGAGCAGTTCTTC
TRBJ1-5	TRBV10-3	-	-	CAISVTVNQPQHF	TGTGCCATCAGTGTGACAGTTAATCAGCCCCAGCATTTT
TRBJ2-1	TRBV9	-	few	CASSESLSPEQFF	TGTGCCAGCAGCGAATCCCTTAGCCCTGAGCAGTTCTTC
TRBJ2-1	TRBV12-3/TRBV12-4	TRBD2	few	CAIGTSGRSLGEQFF	TGTGCCATAGGGACTAGCGGGAGGAGTCTGGGTGAGCAGTTCTTC
TRBJ2-5	TRBV7-2	-	few	CASSPPWGTQYF	TGTGCCAGCAGTCCCCCCTGGGGGACCCAGTACTTC
TRBJ2-5	TRBV9	-	few	CASSPRGGEETQYF	TGTGCCAGCAGCCCTCGCGGGGGCGAGGAGACCCAGTACTTC
TRBJ2-2	TRBV4-3	-	-	CASSSKTGRDTGELFF	TGCGCCAGCAGCTCGAAGACCGGACGTGACACCGGGGAGCTGTTTTTT
TRBJ2-1	TRBV5-1	-	few	CASSLEGVSYNEQFF	TGCGCCAGCAGCTTGGAGGGAGTTTCCTACAATGAGCAGTTCTTC
TRBJ2-1	TRBV6-6	-	-	CASPNESTPEQFF	TGTGCCAGCCCAAACGAGAGCACTCCTGAGCAGTTCTTC
TRBJ2-3	TRBV4-2	TRBD2	-	CASSQVLAGGLTDTQYF	TGTGCCAGCAGCCAAGTCCTAGCGGGGGGGTTAACAGATACGCAGTATTTT
TRBJ2-4	TRBV5-5	TRBD2	few	CASSSLPGRGNIQYF	TGTGCCAGCAGCTCTTTGCCCGGGAGGGGGAACATTCAGTACTTC
TRBJ1-1	TRBV20-1	-	few	CSARSGTQEAFF	TGCAGTGCTAGGTCCGGGACACAAGAAGCTTTCTTT
TRBJ2-7	TRBV21-1	-	once	CASSKASGGSYEQYF	TGTGCCAGCAGCAAAGCGAGCGGGGGATCCTACGAGCAGTACTTC
TRBJ2-2	TRBV7-2	-	few	CASSPAWGELFF	TGTGCCAGCAGTCCTGCTTGGGGGGAGCTGTTTTTT
TRBJ1-1	TRBV7-8	-	few	CASSFRNQGPEAFF	TGTGCCAGCAGCTTCCGAAATCAGGGTCCTGAAGCTTTCTTT
TRBJ2-7	TRBV2	-	-	CASGQETYEQYF	TGTGCCAGCGGGCAGGAGACCTACGAGCAGTACTTC
TRBJ1-6	TRBV6-1	TRBD1	few	CATRQGSYLGSPLHF	TGTGCCACCCGACAGGGGTCTTATCTCGGTTCACCCCTCCACTTT
TRBJ2-7	TRBV19	TRBD2	-	CASNIGLAGDEQYF	TGTGCCAGTAATATTGGACTAGCGGGAGACGAGCAGTACTTC
TRBJ1-1	TRBV9	-	few	CASSSPGSAFF	TGTGCCAGCAGCTCCCCGGGTTCCGCTTTCTTT
TRBJ1-1	TRBV5-6	-	few	CASSFLGPSEAFF	TGTGCCAGCAGCTTTCTCGGGCCGTCTGAAGCTTTCTTT
TRBJ1-6	TRBV5-1	TRBD1	few	CASSLLTGYNSPLHF	TGCGCCAGCAGCTTGCTGACAGGGTATAATTCACCCCTCCACTTT